What follows are 21 T cell receptor beta chains derived from one specimen sequenced in a study of shared clonotypes between healthy human individuals. The method was immunoSEQ multiplex PCR; TCRdb's version includes in-frame clones alone and lacks a portion of them. Of 2 million to 2.5 million clones listed, 85% to 95% are singletons. Sequencing was carried out using naive CD4+ T cells from PBMCs. As to subset: CD45RA+ positively selected. Receptors originate from a man aged 18 to 29 in good health. Some clones in this sample may be carry-over from other donors' samples.

This clone is a singleton in its sample. The chain links TRBV5-1 to TRBJ2-4; 12 positions match TRBD2. V dropped 4 bases and J dropped 7; count of bases not matched to a gene: 6. Germline lookup yields CDR1 SGHRS and CDR2 YFSETQ. This CDR3 contains 15 residues. CDR3: CASSVRLAGENIQYF. The CDR3 coding sequence is TGCGCCAGCAGCGTACGACTAGCGGGAGAGAACATTCAGTACTTC.

This chain uses TRBV19 with TRBJ2-1; TRBD2 matches at 10 bases. Germline trimming cut 5 bases from V and 8 bases from J; bases unmatched to any gene: 15. Germline V gene lookup returns CDR1 LNHDA and CDR2 SQIVND (reference sequence). The CDR3 loop spans 17 amino acids. DNA of the CDR3: TGTGCCAGTAGTCTTCCTAGCGGGAGCCCACCCTCAGATGAGCAGTTCTTC. Its protein is CASSLPSGSPPSDEQFF.

This chain connects TRBV27 to TRBJ2-1; TRBD2 aligns across 11 bases. This CDR3 comprises 17 residues. CDR1 and CDR2 (germline): MNHEY, SMNVEV (reference sequence). Losses at the gene ends were 6 bases for V and 3 bases for J; bases not matched to a gene: 10. The CDR3 DNA sequence: TGTGCCAGCAGGAAAACAATAGCGGGAGGGCTCTACAATGAGCAGTTCTTC. This encodes CASRKTIAGGLYNEQFF.

This chain uses TRBV7-2 with TRBJ1-2, with TRBD1 identical over 7 bases. Germline V gene data show CDR1 as SGHTA and CDR2 as FQGNSA. Trimming took 5 bases from V and 8 from J; bases not matched to a gene: 17. The CDR3 is 16 amino acids. The CDR3 DNA is TGTGCCAGCAGCCCACACCACACCCTCAGGGGGAGAGGCTACACCTTC. Translated: CASSPHHTLRGRGYTF.

The chain uses TRBV6-4 and TRBJ2-3; D is undetermined. Germline CDR1 and CDR2: MRHNA and SNTAGT. The CDR3 consists of 15 residues. Trimming left V 0 bases short and J 0 bases short, with 7 bases between. The CDR3 nucleotides read TGTGCCAGCAGTGACTCGCTAAGTAGCACAGATACGCAGTATTTT. This codes for CASSDSLSSTDTQYF.

This clone was seen only once. This chain connects TRBV6-1 to TRBJ2-1; 9 bases match TRBD1. After removal of 7 bases from V and 7 bases from J, the junction contained 11 bases not matched to a gene. Germline V gene lookup returns CDR1 MNHNS and CDR2 SASEGT. CDR3 size: 15 residues. The CDR3: CASTPLGTGRNEQFF. The CDR3 DNA is TGTGCCAGCACCCCGTTGGGGACAGGGCGAAATGAGCAGTTCTTC.

The chain carries TRBV4-2 and TRBJ1-1, with D possibly matching TRBD1 (6 bases). V lost 0 bases to trimming and J lost 3 bases, with 14 bases between them. The CDR3 is 16 residues long. Germline V gene data show CDR1 as LGHNA and CDR2 as YNFKEQ. Written as DNA, the CDR3 is TGTGCCAGCAGCCAAGATGGGTTCGCAGGGGACACTGAAGCTTTCTTT. It codes for CASSQDGFAGDTEAFF.

The V call is TRBV9, the J call TRBJ2-5, with 7 bases identical to TRBD2. Germline trimming cut 0 bases from V and 0 bases from J; bases unmatched to any gene: 11. Germline CDR1 is SGDLS and CDR2 is YYNGEE. The CDR3 runs to 18 residues. Here the CDR3 DNA reads TGTGCCAGCAGCGTAGACGGGTTTGCGGGAGCCAACCAAGAGACCCAGTACTTC. As protein: CASSVDGFAGANQETQYF.

The genes are TRBV25-1 and TRBJ2-2; no clear D. The germline V gene encodes CDR1 MGHDK and CDR2 SYGVNS. This CDR3 region has 15 residues. The V end lost 5 bases, the J end lost 1 base, and 11 bases lay between the germline ends. CDR3 region: CASSRAQKNTGELFF. The DNA for the CDR3 is TGTGCCAGCAGTAGGGCACAGAAGAACACCGGGGAGCTGTTTTTT.

This chain connects TRBV4-3 to TRBJ2-7, with unresolved D. Germline-derived CDR1 and CDR2 are LGHNA and YSLEER. With 0 bases removed from V and 2 bases from J, the gap between germline ends came to 8 bases. This CDR3 has 14 residues. The CDR3 protein is CASSQDTTTYEQYF. The CDR3 nucleotides are TGCGCCAGCAGCCAAGATACAACCACCTACGAGCAGTACTTC.

This rearrangement joins TRBV4-3 to TRBJ1-2; D perhaps matches TRBD1 (5 bases). Trimming left V 3 bases short and J 4 bases short, with 18 bases between. The CDR3 loop spans 16 amino acids. Germline loops: CDR1 LGHNA, CDR2 YSLEER. As DNA, the CDR3 is TGCGCCAGCAGCCACCGATCTGGGGCCGTCTCCTATGGCTACACCTTC. This codes for CASSHRSGAVSYGYTF.

The rearrangement uses TRBV30 and TRBJ2-7; 7 bases match TRBD2. CDR1 and CDR2 (germline): GTSNPN, SVGIG (reference sequence). The CDR3 contains 14 residues. V shed 2 bases, J shed 0 bases, and the junction held 4 bases outside the gene matches. The CDR3 loop reads CAWSTPSGSYEQYF. CDR3 sequence (DNA): TGTGCCTGGAGTACCCCTAGCGGCTCCTACGAGCAGTACTTC.

V gene TRBV19 combines with J gene TRBJ2-7; a possible D gene is TRBD2 (6 bases). V lost 5 bases to trimming and J lost 3 bases, with 14 bases between them. The germline V gene has CDR1 LNHDA and CDR2 SQIVND (reference sequence). The CDR3 consists of 14 residues. CDR3 bases: TGTGCCAGTAGTGGAACCGGGAGAGACTACGAGCAGTACTTC. Its translation is CASSGTGRDYEQYF.

The chain has TRBV6-1 and TRBJ1-2; D not certain. Germline CDR1 MNHNS, CDR2 SASEGT. The V gene lost 4 bases and the J gene lost 1 base, with 16 bases spanning the gap. The CDR3 runs to 16 residues. In nucleotides, the CDR3 is TGTGCCAGCAGTGCCACAACGACCGACGGTAACTATGGCTACACCTTC. As protein: CASSATTTDGNYGYTF.

This clone has at least ten counts. V is TRBV6-5 and J is TRBJ2-1; TRBD2 aligns across 9 bases. Germline V gives CDR1 MNHEY, CDR2 SVGAGI. The CDR3 consists of 14 residues. J gave up 8 bases and V 1 base, and 3 bases lay outside the gene matches. The chain's CDR3 is CASSYLGLADEQFF. The CDR3 region has the DNA TGTGCCAGCAGTTACTTGGGACTAGCAGATGAGCAGTTCTTC.

The gene calls are TRBV6-5 and TRBJ2-7; D may be TRBD1 or TRBD2 (5 bases each). CDR1 and CDR2 (germline): MNHEY, SVGAGI. V shed 6 bases and J shed 2 bases, with 11 bases lying between them. The CDR3 runs 13 residues. The CDR3 coding sequence is TGTGCCAGCAGCGGGACGGAGACCTACGAGCAGTACTTC. Translation gives CASSGTETYEQYF.

This chain joins TRBV5-1 and TRBJ2-1, with D uncertain. Per germline, CDR1 SGHRS and CDR2 YFSETQ. Trimming cost V 0 bases and J 6 bases, with 10 bases left between them. This CDR3 contains 14 residues. The CDR3, as DNA: TGCGCCAGCAGCTTGGCCTCCTCAGTCAATGAGCAGTTCTTC. Its protein product is CASSLASSVNEQFF.

About this clone: Other DNA sequences in this specimen translate into the identical CDR3. V and J are TRBV9 and TRBJ1-1; D is ambiguous. The length of the CDR3 is 13 residues. Trimming shortened V by 0 bases and J by 0 bases, and 3 bases separated the two germline ends. Germline V gives CDR1 SGDLS, CDR2 YYNGEE. The CDR3 bases are TGTGCCAGCAGCGTAGAGGTGAACACTGAAGCTTTCTTT. Translating gives CASSVEVNTEAFF. Full variable domain (missing parts from reference TRBV9 and TRBJ1-1): DSGVTQTPKHLITATGQRVTLRCSPRSGDLSVYWYQQSLDQGLQFLIQYYNGEERAKGNILERFSAQQFPDLHSELNLSSLELGDSALYFCASSVEVNTEAFFGQGTRLTVV.

The V call is TRBV27, the J call TRBJ1-5, with unresolved D. The CDR3 is 13 residues long. Germline-derived CDR1 and CDR2 are MNHEY and SMNVEV (reference sequence). Trimming shortened V by 2 bases and J by 7 bases, and 9 bases separated the two germline ends. Here the CDR3 reads CASSLSRIQPQHF. DNA for the CDR3: TGTGCCAGCAGTTTAAGTCGAATCCAGCCCCAGCATTTT.

The chain recombines TRBV15 with TRBJ1-4, with a weak D call TRBD1 (5 bases). Between the trimmed V and J ends, which lost 0 bases and 4 bases, there was a span of 12 bases. This CDR3 spans 16 amino acids. Looked up from germline, CDR1 is LNHNV and CDR2 is YYDKDF (reference sequence). CDR3 in DNA: TGTGCCACCAGCAGAGATCGAAACAGGCTTAATGAAAAACTGTTTTTT. Translating gives CATSRDRNRLNEKLFF. Variable domain in full (rest from reference TRBV15 and TRBJ1-4): DAMVIQNPRYQVTQFGKPVTLSCSQTLNHNVMYWYQQKSSQAPKLLFHYYDKDFNNEADTPDNFQSRRPNTSFCFLDIRSPGLGDTAMYLCATSRDRNRLNEKLFFGSGTQLSVL.

This clone occurred a few times. The V call is TRBV7-9, the J call TRBJ1-5, with D unresolved. The germline V gene has CDR1 SEHNR and CDR2 FQNEAQ (reference sequence). Trimming shortened V by 0 bases and J by 6 bases, and 6 bases separated the two germline ends. The CDR3 runs 13 residues. In DNA form, the CDR3 reads TGTGCCAGCAGCTTAGCAGAGTTTCAGCCCCAGCATTTT. Translation gives CASSLAEFQPQHF.